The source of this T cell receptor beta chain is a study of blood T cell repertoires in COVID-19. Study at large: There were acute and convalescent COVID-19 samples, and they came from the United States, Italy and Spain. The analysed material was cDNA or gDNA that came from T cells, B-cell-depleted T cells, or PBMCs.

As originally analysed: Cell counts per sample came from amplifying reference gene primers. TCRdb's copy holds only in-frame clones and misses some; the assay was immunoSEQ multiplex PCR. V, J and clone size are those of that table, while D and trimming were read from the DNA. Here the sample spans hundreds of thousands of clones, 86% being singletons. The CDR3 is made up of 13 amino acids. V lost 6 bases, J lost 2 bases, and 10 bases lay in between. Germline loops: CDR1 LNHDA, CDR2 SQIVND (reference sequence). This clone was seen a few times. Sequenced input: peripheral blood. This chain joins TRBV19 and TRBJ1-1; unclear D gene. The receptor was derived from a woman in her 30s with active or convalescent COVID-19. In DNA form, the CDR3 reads TGTGCCAGTAGGGCCAGGTCAAACACTGAAGCTTTCTTT. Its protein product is CASRARSNTEAFF.